This T cell receptor (beta chain) is from a study of monozygotic twins with inflammatory bowel disease. A note on this clonotype: Its target is unknown.

Germline assignment: CDR1 SGHRS and CDR2 YFSETQ. The CDR3 is 14 amino acids. TCRdb reprocessed the 5' RACE reads and reports one entry per CDR3 protein, with no DNA. The repertoire table contains a few hundred thousand distinct CDR3 sequences. Study-level results: Clonotype sharing was lower in IBD patients than healthy twins, most markedly with disease activity.

Sequencing used blood. The V and J genes are TRBV5-1 and TRBJ2-5; as DNA is missing, the TRBD1 call by TCRdb cannot be tested. The TCR originated in a human donor with ulcerative colitis or Crohn's disease, or a healthy co-twin of an affected twin (not recorded which). The CDR3 spells CASAVGGARETQYF.